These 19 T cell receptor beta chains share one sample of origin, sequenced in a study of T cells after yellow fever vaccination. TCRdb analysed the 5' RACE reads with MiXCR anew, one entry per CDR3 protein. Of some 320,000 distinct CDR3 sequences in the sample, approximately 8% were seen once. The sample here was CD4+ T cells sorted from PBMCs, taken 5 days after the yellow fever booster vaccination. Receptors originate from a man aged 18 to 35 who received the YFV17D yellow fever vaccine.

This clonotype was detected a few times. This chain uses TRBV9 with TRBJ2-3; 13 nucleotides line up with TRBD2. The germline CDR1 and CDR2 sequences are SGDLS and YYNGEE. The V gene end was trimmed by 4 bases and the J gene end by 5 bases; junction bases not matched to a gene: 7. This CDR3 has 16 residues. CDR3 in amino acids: CASSPGLAGNEDTQYF. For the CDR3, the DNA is TGTGCCAGCAGCCCGGGACTAGCGGGGAATGAAGATACGCAGTATTTT.

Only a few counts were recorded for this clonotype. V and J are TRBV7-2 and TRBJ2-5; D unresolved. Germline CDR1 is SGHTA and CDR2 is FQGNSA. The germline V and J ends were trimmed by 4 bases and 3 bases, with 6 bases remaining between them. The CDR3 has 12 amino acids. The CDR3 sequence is CASSSVKETQYF. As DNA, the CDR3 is TGTGCCAGCAGCTCGGTAAAAGAGACCCAGTACTTC.

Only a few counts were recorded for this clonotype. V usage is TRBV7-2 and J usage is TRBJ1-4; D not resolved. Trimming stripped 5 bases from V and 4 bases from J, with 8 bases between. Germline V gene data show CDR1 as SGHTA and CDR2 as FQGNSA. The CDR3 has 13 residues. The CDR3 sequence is CASSPRRNEKLFF. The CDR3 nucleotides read TGTGCCAGCAGCCCCCGGCGTAATGAAAAACTGTTTTTT.

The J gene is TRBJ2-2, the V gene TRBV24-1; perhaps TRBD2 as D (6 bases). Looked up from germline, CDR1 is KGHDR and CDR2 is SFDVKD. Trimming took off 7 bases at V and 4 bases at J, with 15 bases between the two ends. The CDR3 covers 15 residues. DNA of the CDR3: TGTGCCACCAGCGGGACTTCCGATGGCACCGGGGAGCTGTTTTTT. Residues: CATSGTSDGTGELFF.

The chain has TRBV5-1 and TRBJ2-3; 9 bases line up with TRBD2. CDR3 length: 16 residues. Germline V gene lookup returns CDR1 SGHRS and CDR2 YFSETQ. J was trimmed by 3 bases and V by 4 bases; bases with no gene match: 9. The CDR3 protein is CASSGRPSGVTDTQYF. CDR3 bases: TGCGCCAGCAGCGGACGCCCTAGCGGGGTTACAGATACGCAGTATTTT.

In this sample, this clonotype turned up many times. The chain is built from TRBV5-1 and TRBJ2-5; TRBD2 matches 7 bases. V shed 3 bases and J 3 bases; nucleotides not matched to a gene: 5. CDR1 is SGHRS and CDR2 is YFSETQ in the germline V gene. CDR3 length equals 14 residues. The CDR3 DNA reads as TGCGCCAGCAGCTCTCGCGGGGGTGAAGAGACCCAGTACTTC. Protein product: CASSSRGGEETQYF.

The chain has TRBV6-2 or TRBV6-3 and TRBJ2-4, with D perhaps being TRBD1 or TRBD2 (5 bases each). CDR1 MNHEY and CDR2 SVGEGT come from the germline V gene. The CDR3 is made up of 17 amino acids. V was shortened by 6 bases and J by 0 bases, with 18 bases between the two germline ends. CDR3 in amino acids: CASRSLEGRLAKNIQYF. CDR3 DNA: TGTGCCAGCAGATCCCTTGAGGGGCGTCTAGCCAAAAACATTCAGTACTTC.

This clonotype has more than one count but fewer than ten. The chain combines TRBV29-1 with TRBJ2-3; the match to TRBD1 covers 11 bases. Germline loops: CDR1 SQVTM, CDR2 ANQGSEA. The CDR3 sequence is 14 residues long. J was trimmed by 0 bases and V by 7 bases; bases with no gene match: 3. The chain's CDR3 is CSAGQGASTDTQYF. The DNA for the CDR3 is TGCAGCGCCGGACAGGGGGCTAGCACAGATACGCAGTATTTT.

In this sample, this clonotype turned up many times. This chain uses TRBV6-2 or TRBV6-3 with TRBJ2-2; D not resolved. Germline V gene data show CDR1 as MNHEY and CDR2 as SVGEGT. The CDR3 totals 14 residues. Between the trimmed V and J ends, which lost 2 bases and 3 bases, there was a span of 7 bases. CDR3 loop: CASSYHPHTGELFF. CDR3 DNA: TGTGCCAGCAGTTACCACCCACACACCGGGGAGCTGTTTTTT.

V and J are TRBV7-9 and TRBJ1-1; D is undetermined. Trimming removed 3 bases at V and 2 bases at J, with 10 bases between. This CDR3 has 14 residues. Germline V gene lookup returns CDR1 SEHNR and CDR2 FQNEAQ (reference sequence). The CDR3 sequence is CASSFLTGNTEAFF. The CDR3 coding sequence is TGTGCCAGCAGCTTTTTGACGGGTAACACTGAAGCTTTCTTT. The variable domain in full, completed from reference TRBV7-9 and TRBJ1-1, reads DTGVSQNPRHKITKRGQNVTFRCDPISEHNRLYWYRQTLGQGPEFLTYFQNEAQLEKSRLLSDRFSAERPKGSFSTLEIQRTEQGDSAMYLCASSFLTGNTEAFFGQGTRLTVV.

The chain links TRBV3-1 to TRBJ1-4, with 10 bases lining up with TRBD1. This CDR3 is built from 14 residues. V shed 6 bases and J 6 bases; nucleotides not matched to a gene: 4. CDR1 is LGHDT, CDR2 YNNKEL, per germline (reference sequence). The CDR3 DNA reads TGTGCCAGCAGACGACAGGGGGCGGATGAAAAACTGTTTTTT. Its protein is CASRRQGADEKLFF.

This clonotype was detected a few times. The CDR3 spells CASSWGPRGGYTEAFF. The CDR3 DNA reads TGCGCCAGCAGCTGGGGCCCAAGGGGCGGGTACACTGAAGCTTTCTTT. This chain links TRBV5-1 with TRBJ1-1; D is possibly TRBD1 (5 bases). Germline V gene data show CDR1 as SGHRS and CDR2 as YFSETQ. V lost 3 bases, J lost 3 bases, and 18 bases lay in between. The CDR3 consists of 16 residues.

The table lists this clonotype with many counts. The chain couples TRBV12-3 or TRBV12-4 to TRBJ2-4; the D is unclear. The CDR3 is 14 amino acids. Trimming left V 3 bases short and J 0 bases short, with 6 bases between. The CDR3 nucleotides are TGTGCCAGCAGTTTGCTGCTAGCCAAAAACATTCAGTACTTC. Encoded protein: CASSLLLAKNIQYF.

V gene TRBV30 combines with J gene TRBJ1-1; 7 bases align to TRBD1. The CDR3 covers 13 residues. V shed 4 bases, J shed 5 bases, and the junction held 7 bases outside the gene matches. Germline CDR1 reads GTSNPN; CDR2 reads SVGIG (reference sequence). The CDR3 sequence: CAWTTGRGTEAFF. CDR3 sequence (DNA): TGTGCCTGGACGACAGGGCGGGGGACTGAAGCTTTCTTT.

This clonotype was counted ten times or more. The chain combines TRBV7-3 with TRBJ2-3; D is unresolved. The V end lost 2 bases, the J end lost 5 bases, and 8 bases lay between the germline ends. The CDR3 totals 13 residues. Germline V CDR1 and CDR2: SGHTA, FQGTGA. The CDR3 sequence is CASSLGYGDTQYF. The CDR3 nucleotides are TGTGCCAGCAGCTTAGGGTATGGAGATACGCAGTATTTT. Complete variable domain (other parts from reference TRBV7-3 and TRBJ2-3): GAGVSQTPSNKVTEKGKYVELRCDPISGHTALYWYRQSLGQGPEFLIYFQGTGAADDSGLPNDRFFAVRPEGSVSTLKIQRTERGDSAVYLCASSLGYGDTQYFGPGTRLTVL.

CDR3 nucleotide sequence: TGTGCCAGCAGCTTAGAGGTGACCCAGTACTTC. Translation gives CASSLEVTQYF. The V and J genes are TRBV11-2 and TRBJ2-5; D remains ambiguous. This CDR3 is 11 amino acids long. V was trimmed by 0 bases and J by 7 bases, leaving 3 bases between them. The V gene's germline CDR1 is SGHAT and CDR2 FQNNGV.

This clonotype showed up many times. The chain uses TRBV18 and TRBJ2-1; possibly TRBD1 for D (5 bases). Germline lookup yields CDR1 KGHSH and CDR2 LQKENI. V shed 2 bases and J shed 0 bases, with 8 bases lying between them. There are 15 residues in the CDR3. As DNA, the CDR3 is TGTGCCAGCTCACCAGGGGCCAGCTCCTACAATGAGCAGTTCTTC. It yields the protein CASSPGASSYNEQFF.

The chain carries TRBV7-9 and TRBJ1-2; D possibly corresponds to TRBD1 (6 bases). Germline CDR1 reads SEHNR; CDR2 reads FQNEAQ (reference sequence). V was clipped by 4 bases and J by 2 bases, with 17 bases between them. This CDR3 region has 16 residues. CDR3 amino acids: CASSSPRGRGNYGYTF. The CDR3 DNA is TGTGCCAGCAGCTCACCACGGGGAAGGGGGAACTATGGCTACACCTTC. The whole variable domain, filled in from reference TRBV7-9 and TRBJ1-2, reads DTGVSQNPRHKITKRGQNVTFRCDPISEHNRLYWYRQTLGQGPEFLTYFQNEAQLEKSRLLSDRFSAERPKGSFSTLEIQRTEQGDSAMYLCASSSPRGRGNYGYTFGSGTRLTVV.

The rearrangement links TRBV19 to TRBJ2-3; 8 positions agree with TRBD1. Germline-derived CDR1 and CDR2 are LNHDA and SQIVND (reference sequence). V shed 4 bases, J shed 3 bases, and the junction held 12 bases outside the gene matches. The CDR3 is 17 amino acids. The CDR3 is CASSTFDRGSVTDTQYF. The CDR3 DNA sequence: TGTGCCAGTAGTACCTTCGACAGGGGAAGTGTAACAGATACGCAGTATTTT.